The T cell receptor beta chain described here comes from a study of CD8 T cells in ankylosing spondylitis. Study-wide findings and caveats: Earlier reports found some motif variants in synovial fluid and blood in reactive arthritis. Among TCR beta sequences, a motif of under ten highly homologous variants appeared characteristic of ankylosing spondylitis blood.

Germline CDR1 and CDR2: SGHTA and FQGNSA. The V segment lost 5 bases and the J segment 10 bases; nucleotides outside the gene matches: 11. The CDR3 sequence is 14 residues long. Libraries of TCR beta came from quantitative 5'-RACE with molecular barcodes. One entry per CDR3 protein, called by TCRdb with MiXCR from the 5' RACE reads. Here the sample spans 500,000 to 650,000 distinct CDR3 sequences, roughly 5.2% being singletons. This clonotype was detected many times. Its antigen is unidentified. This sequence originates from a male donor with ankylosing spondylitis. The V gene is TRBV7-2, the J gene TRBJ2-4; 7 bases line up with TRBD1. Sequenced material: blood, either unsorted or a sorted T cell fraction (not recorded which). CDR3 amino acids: CASSPDRAKGIQYF. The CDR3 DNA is TGTGCCAGCAGCCCAGACAGGGCCAAGGGGATTCAGTACTTC.